Sequencing of this T cell receptor (beta chain) was carried out in a study of identical twins. Study outcomes and limitations: The degree of excess twin sharing was weaker in beta out-of-frame sequences. Analyses of zero insertions could be partly confounded by invariant MAIT and iNKT cells.

cDNA carried unique molecular identifiers, and a universal primer site was added by template switching. TCRdb re-called the 5' RACE reads through MiXCR, storing one row per CDR3 protein. The profile shows under 900,000 distinct CDR3 sequences, about 20% of them singletons. This CDR3 has 13 residues. Trimming removed 7 bases from V and 6 bases from J, with 15 bases in between. Healthy Caucasian donors formed the entire cohort. This clonotype was detected a few times. No antigen is known for it. The data also belong to a second study, concerning T cells expressing NK-cell markers.

This receptor was taken from a woman between 18 and 29 years old in good health. Sequenced sample: PBMCs. The genes are TRBV12-3 or TRBV12-4 and TRBJ1-2; D is possibly TRBD1 (5 bases). CDR3 loop: CASKGRGYDGYTF. In nucleotides, the CDR3 is TGTGCCAGCAAGGGAAGGGGTTACGATGGCTACACCTTC.